The table lists the clone carrying this T cell receptor beta chain with a few counts. The target antigen is unknown. Germline V gene data show CDR1 as SGHAT and CDR2 as FQNNGV. This CDR3 has 18 residues. The trim removed 5 bases at V and 4 bases at J, leaving 16 bases unmatched. Construction of the TCRbeta library involved unique molecular identifiers. TCRdb reprocessed the PCR reads via MiXCR and lists one record per CDR3 protein. The data contain tens of thousands of distinct CDR3 sequences, approximately 14% of them singletons. This sample is part of a study of T-cell reconstitution after alpha-beta-depleted transplantation in children. Study findings and constraints: From surviving recipient T cells and thymic progenitors came the high day-60 TCRbeta diversity observed in some patients. It was newly produced T cells that mostly accounted for T-cell counts and diversity one year after transplant.

The sequence derives from a male patient aged 2-10 years who had a stem cell transplant for acute lymphoblastic leukemia, so the T cells may come from the graft donor. This chain joins TRBV11-2 and TRBJ2-2, with 7 bases identical to TRBD1. This material consisted of PBMCs, mostly from graft donor cells, taken 180 days after TCRalphabeta/CD19-depleted stem cell transplant. The CDR3 sequence: CASSPLTGRRRGTGELFF. Here the CDR3 DNA reads TGTGCCAGCAGCCCCTTGACAGGGCGCCGCCGGGGCACCGGGGAGCTGTTTTTT.